This TCR beta chain was recorded in a study of regulatory T cells in long-lasting Graves disease. Indicated time point: persistent/refractory GD, antithyroid drugs over 5 years with positive TRAb. PBMC RNA was the source of the TCR library. The authors built TCR beta libraries using iRepertoire HTBI primers and Arm-PCR of CDR3 regions. TCRdb called the multiplex PCR reads again in MiXCR, with one record for every CDR3 protein. The data hold more than 300,000 distinct CDR3 sequences, with around 23% observed a single time. V shed 5 bases, J shed 7 bases, and the junction held 7 bases outside the gene matches. This CDR3 region has 13 residues. Germline loops: CDR1 SGHVS, CDR2 FQNEAQ. Study findings and constraints: Persistent Graves' patients showed a TCR diversity that was lower than that of newly diagnosed ones. There was favoring of TRBV28, TRBJ1-2 and TRBJ2-5 in persistent disease.

This clonotype was picked up a small number of times. As yet, its antigen is unknown. The origin of this receptor is a woman aged 40 to 50 with Graves disease. V gene TRBV7-8 combines with J gene TRBJ1-1, with 7 bases that match TRBD1. This specimen was peripheral blood mononuclear cells (PBMCs), taken when the disease was refractory, from a patient treated with antithyroid drugs. In nucleotides, the CDR3 is TGTGCCAGCAGCCCTCCAGGGGGGGGTGAAGCTTTCTTT. Residues: CASSPPGGGEAFF.